This T cell receptor (beta chain) came from a study of beta chain features in type 1 diabetes (dated by TCRdb to about 2018). General notes on the study: No differences in mean age, gender distribution, total cell number or subset yield were found between patients and healthy donors. A total of 85 million to 140 million sorted cells were examined across all samples, and the number of cells per subset was strongly correlated with RNA yield. In the study, TCRB repertoires of sorted circulating CD4+ T cell subsets from recently diagnosed type 1 diabetes patients were compared with those of matched healthy donors. Whereas all 30 or so donors provided naive and central memory subsets, regulatory and stem cell-like memory subsets were isolated from just 8 patients and about eight healthy donors. General findings and caveats noted by the study authors: At VDJ recombination sites, patients with type 1 diabetes made fewer insertions and deleted more nucleotides, a pattern implying thymic rearrangement abnormalities. Naive, central memory and regulatory TCRB repertoires appeared to be more similar among patients than among healthy donors. PCR may preferentially amplify shorter templates, but because patient and control samples were amplified and corrected together, any resulting skew would affect both groups equally. Because cDNA was sequenced instead of genomic DNA, activated cells with high expression could be over-represented, although the groups did not differ in activation or CD3 levels. In all four CD4+ subsets, TCRB CDR3 length was moderately but significantly shorter in type 1 diabetes patients. HLA sub-analyses involved small numbers of individuals, so any influence of HLA type on TCRB rearrangement remained unresolved.

This clone occurred a few times. No antigen is known for it. Base qualities are not at hand, and no much larger clone is one base apart. Each donor gave one peripheral blood draw, approximately 120 mL on average, collected into heparinised tubes. A BD FACSAria II and a panel including CD45RO, CCR7, CD25, CD127, CD95 and CD27 were used to sort naive, central memory, regulatory and stem cell-like memory CD4+ T cells. Purity was above 95% for every sorted population. PBMCs were isolated right away by Lymphoprep density gradient centrifugation and were stained directly, without culture. So that batch effects would be minimized, each experiment stained and sorted samples in pairs, pairing one healthy donor with one patient. All of the isolated RNA was reverse transcribed with the High Capacity cDNA Reverse Transcription Kit, so expressed TCRB transcripts were sequenced. Deep immunoSEQ sequencing was performed on naive, central memory and regulatory T cell samples, with an average of around 3.5 million total reads per sample. Sorted cells were lysed in RLT buffer and RNA was extracted with DNase-treated RNeasy Micro or Mini kits, depending on cell number. To prevent cross-contamination, each cell subset was processed individually, whereas patient and healthy donor samples were processed jointly. Using the immunoSEQ multiplex PCR, TCRB sequences were amplified from cDNA into 87-bp fragments spanning the CDR3 region. Sequencing of the amplicons was performed on the Illumina HiSeq platform. Per the authors' processing: Synthetic template baselines were used to correct PCR bias computationally, reads within Hamming distance 2 were collapsed together, and singletons that could not be merged were discarded. Reads were aligned against IMGT so that V, D and J genes, CDR3 length and insertions or deletions at six rearrangement sites could be assigned. Within each subset, clonotype counts were normalized to the number of sorted cells before true diversity and Gini coefficients were calculated with the tcR R package. The overlap coefficient, calculated on TCRB nucleotide sequences, was used to quantify repertoire sharing. Out-of-frame TCRB sequences from naive cells were analyzed as a proxy for the pre-selection repertoire. This is the immuneACCESS table as TCRdb keeps it, with only in-frame sequences that have V and J called. A part of the clones is gone; compared with another copy, unresolved V genes explain less than half, and the rest is unexplained. The DNA gave D and trimming, while V, J and clone size come from that table. This sample holds 330,000 or so clones; roughly a fifth were observed only once. The leading ten clones occupy 0.035% to 0.05% of the sample.

The clonotype comes from a young woman in good health. The source material was naive CD4+ T cells from blood. The sample's cell subset or site label, in plain terms: true naive CD4+ T cells.

The nucleotides are TGCAGCGCCGGATCGATTCCCGGGACAGGGACGAACACTGAAGCTTTCTTT. Its coded protein is CSAGSIPGTGTNTEAFF. In this chain, TRBV29-1 is recombined with TRBJ1-1; 9 central bases correspond to TRBD1. Taken from cysteine to phenylalanine, the CDR3 has 17 residues. Only the CDR3 DNA stays, 51 bases, in frame from base 1. From V the trimming removes 7 bases and from J it removes 1 base, while the gene matches leave 16 bases of the junction unaccounted for. CDR1 and CDR2 (SQVTM, ANQGSEA) derive from the germline V gene.